Detailed here is one T cell receptor beta chain. Its antigen remains unidentified. These data belong to a study of sequential checkpoint blockade in melanoma. Study results and limitations: In arm A, pretreatment tumor clonality was associated with response.

The CDR3 sequence is 16 residues long. The germline CDR1 and CDR2 sequences are SGHRS and YFSETQ. V lost 2 bases to trimming and J lost 4 bases, with 18 bases between them. Treatment defined: randomized to nivolumab then ipilimumab (arm A) or the reverse (arm B). Data came from immunoSEQ multiplex PCR; TCRdb stores just in-frame clones and leaves some out. The sample consists of about a thousand clones, around a quarter of them appearing once. The sample was tumor tissue (inferred from file names), taken from a patient given nivolumab and ipilimumab in sequence. The chain employs TRBV5-1 and TRBJ1-1, with D possibly matching TRBD1 (5 bases). This TCR was sampled from a human donor with melanoma. In DNA form, the CDR3 reads TGCGCCAGCAGCTTACTGGTAAGGCAAGGGACCACTGAAGCTTTCTTT. Residues: CASSLLVRQGTTEAFF. Supplemented by reference TRBV5-1 and TRBJ1-1, the full variable domain reads KAGVTQTPRYLIKTRGQQVTLSCSPISGHRSVSWYQQTPGQGLQFLFEYFSETQRNKGNFPGRFSGRQFSNSRSEMNVSTLELGDSALYLCASSLLVRQGTTEAFFGQGTRLTVV.